This T cell receptor beta chain was captured in a study of cytomegalovirus exposure and HLA in healthy donors (dated by TCRdb to the late 2010s). The study in broad terms: According to an earlier analysis of a few hundred of the donors, about 179 million T cells yielded approximately 120 million unique TCR beta sequences and less than 300 Gb of sequence data. Class I and class II HLA loci were covered by the typing at four-digit resolution. Every repertoire in the discovery cohort had been generated on one and the same sequencing platform. Rather than drawing on any new phenotypic data, the later analysis identified candidate immune exposures from TCR beta sequences and the way those sequences occurred across donors. An earlier analysis of roughly 600 of the donors used high-throughput TCR beta sequencing to judge whether each TCR beta V gene segment behaved as functional or pseudogenic. The genetic ancestry cluster associated with self-reported Caucasian donors included approximately 85% of the roughly 390 genotyped donors. An early release that covered some 640 HLA-typed donors contained around 300 gigabases of sequencing data and tens of millions of unique TCR sequences. Typing coverage varied by locus: roughly 629-630 donors for A, B, C, DRB1 and DQB1; roughly 520 for DQA1; about 570 for DPA1; about 450 for DPB1. Roughly 5 DR-DQ haplotypes were treated as single units for association and clustering because of strong linkage in the cohort. Donor age, sex, ethnicity and CMV serostatus were compiled together with the repertoire data. The study was designed to test whether signatures of past pathogen exposure could be identified by cataloging public T cell receptors. In a later analysis, previously published TCR beta repertoires from fewer than 750 donors were re-analyzed and high-resolution HLA genotyping was added so that TCR occurrence patterns could be studied. Among about 400 genotyped donors of the cohort, an average of around 220,000 unique TCR beta nucleotide sequences was sequenced per donor, of which about 18% were non-productive. In a later genetic analysis, genome-wide SNP genotypes for about 55% of the 666 donors were used, and that subset was treated as a discovery cohort. The study used immunosequencing to profile the T cell repertoires of 666 subjects and linked those repertoires to cytomegalovirus serostatus. The study combined high-throughput TCR immunosequencing, statistical association of individual TCRs with disease status, and machine learning to predict cytomegalovirus infection status. In addition to the first cohort of 500 to 850 subjects, a separate validation cohort of 120 different subjects was used.

The library was prepared using the immunoSEQ multiplex PCR assay. For the multiplex PCR, a mixture combining 60 forward primers for TCR Vbeta segments and 13 reverse primers for TCR Jbeta segments was used. The CDR3 region of rearranged TCR beta genes was amplified from genomic DNA with a multiplex PCR assay. The Illumina HiSeq System was used to sequence the amplified TCR beta libraries as 87-base-pair reads. Processing in the source paper ran as follows. In a later analysis, roughly 80 million unique TCR beta chains were counted across the 690 or so repertoires, and about 10 million of these chains were shared by at least two donors. A nearest-neighbor algorithm error-corrected the raw reads and collapsed the reads into unique sequences, merging closely related sequences to remove PCR and sequencing errors. CDR3 sequences were aligned to IMGT reference sequences to assign V, D and J gene segments. For a sequence to be retained, a match of at least six nucleotides was required to both a V gene segment and a J gene segment. Rearrangements were classified as productive when the CDR3 lacked stop codons and remained in frame with V and J, and all other rearrangements were classified as non-productive. CDR3 was defined according to IMGT convention as the region running from the second conserved V-encoded cysteine to the conserved J-encoded phenylalanine. The earlier analysis of approximately 590 of the donors excluded any sequence lacking an unambiguous match to a single V gene segment. An earlier analysis of about 590 of the donors classified V segments as functional when productive rearrangements were above 56.7% and as segregating when the standard deviation between donors was above 5%. A statistical classification framework was developed to diagnose cytomegalovirus status using the catalog of TCR beta chain sequences. In a later analysis, V and J genes were assigned by comparing TCR nucleotide sequences against IMGT/GENE-DB human TR gene sequences. A later analysis assigned CDR3 sequences and most-parsimonious VDJ recombination scenarios with the TCRdist pipeline. In a later analysis, each TCR beta chain was defined by its CDR3 amino acid sequence together with its V-gene family, and reads without a unique V-gene family were excluded. A later analysis removed 500 to 650 highly shared, low-generation-probability nucleotide sequences to deal with suspected cross-contamination and a sequencing artifact. In a later analysis, a clonal expansion index was calculated for each public chain from normalized within-repertoire ranks of inferred template counts. In a later analysis, generation probabilities were computed using a VDJ recombination model fitted to out-of-frame rearrangements, and the results were checked against IGoR. A later analysis scored TCR-TCR, TCR-HLA and TCR-CMV co-occurrence with hypergeometric tests, applying a repertoire-size bias correction to TCR pairs. False discovery rates were estimated in a later analysis by permuting HLA or CMV assignments 20 times. In a later analysis, co-occurring TCRs were grouped using DBSCAN, and TCRdist sequence similarity was added for clustering within HLA-allele-positive subsets. Co-occurrence clustering excluded repertoires with fewer than 30,000 or more than 120,000 public chains, plus five with anomalous nucleotide sharing. This is the immuneACCESS table as TCRdb keeps it, with only in-frame sequences that have V and J called. A part of the clones is gone; compared with another copy, unresolved V genes explain less than half, and the rest is unexplained. V and J calls and clone size are as listed in that table; D and trimming were resolved from the DNA. For this sample the table gives roughly 100,000 clones, of which more than 75% were detected only once. Just over 0.75% of the sample is held by the ten biggest clonotypes.

As concerns this clone: The target of this receptor is not known. The record has no base qualities; no much larger clone is one base away.

Clipping removes 6 bases from V and 1 base from J, with 4 as the unmatched junction base count. The CDR3 contains 14 residues, cysteine and phenylalanine counted. The read is trimmed to its CDR3 DNA, 42 bases read in frame from base 1. CDR1 SNHLY and CDR2 FYNNEI were looked up in the germline V gene. On the study overall, not on this receptor specifically: Because counts were too low, roughly 17 rarely observed V segments, including chromosome 9 orphons, were left out of the earlier analysis of 587 of the donors. The classifier was reported to diagnose cytomegalovirus status with high specificity and sensitivity in both the original and validation cohorts. Assigning TCR associations to individual alleles was difficult when HLA alleles, especially DR and DQ, strongly co-occurred. Linkage disequilibrium might explain the correlated functional status among segregating V segments, but an unknown experimental factor could not be excluded. A cluster of highly shared sequence variants was judged likely to represent a technical artifact of the sequencing pipeline. A few of the identified cytomegalovirus-associated TCR beta chains were confirmed in vitro to be specific for cytomegalovirus antigens. Compared with equally common non-associated chains, HLA-associated TCR beta chains in a later analysis were more clonally expanded and had lower generation probabilities. The only immune exposure information available for the cohort was CMV serostatus. In an earlier analysis of 587 of the donors, most TCR beta V segments were observed in productive rearrangements about 90% or about 30% of the time, broadly matching IMGT annotations. The study listed 150 to 200 TCR beta chains as associated with cytomegalovirus. V-gene and J-gene trimming of TCR beta chains was associated with a missense DCLRE1C variant in a later genetic analysis, and the association was replicated in an independent cohort. In a later analysis, the rate of TCR association differed among HLA loci, with DRB1 alleles having the most associated TCRs and HLA-C alleles having the fewest. HLA typing was unavailable for some donors at each locus, so association tests used only the typed subset. The authors suggested that the approach could potentially be extended to other disease states and immunological phenotypes. According to a later analysis, parvovirus B19, influenza, CMV and Epstein-Barr virus appeared linked to several top co-occurrence clusters. While some public TCRs were present in many individuals, most TCR sequences turned up only very rarely across donors. The 87-base-pair reads could not distinguish some IMGT-functional V segments, including TRBV6-2 and TRBV6-3, so those segments were excluded. Only TCR beta chains were sequenced in this cohort, and the absence of alpha or paired-chain data limited detectable features. In a later genetic analysis, fewer N-insertions in productive TCRs were reported among donors in an Asian-associated ancestry cluster than the approximately 670-donor mean. Roughly uniform sequencing depth across donors was assumed in presence/absence analyses, although this assumption may not hold. Most CMV-associated TCR beta chains appeared to be HLA-restricted in a later analysis, and the HLA associations seemed to be driven largely by CMV exposure. A further reported finding was that TCR beta sequences accurately predicted the HLA-A and HLA-B alleles for most subjects in the first cohort. A later analysis associated 16,951 TCR beta sequences with specific HLA alleles at a false discovery rate of 0.05.

The cohort was made up of about 610 healthy bone marrow donors. All cohort members were sampled while nominally healthy, although unrecorded immune exposures were likely present. The donor tested CMV seronegative and was one of the 352 seronegative cohort members. Each donor provided a peripheral blood sample, and peripheral blood mononuclear cells were used for TCR beta sequencing. The Qiagen DNeasy Blood Extraction Kit was used to extract genomic DNA from the blood cell samples. The TCR was taken from a woman aged 60-75 years in good health and CMV-seronegative. The sequence is built from TRBV2 and TRBJ2-7; 9 middle bases align to TRBD1. What was sequenced was PBMCs. Here is the DNA: TGTGCCAGCAGGGCGGGACAGGGTTCCTACGAGCAGTACTTC. It translates to CASRAGQGSYEQYF.